The next 27 T cell receptor beta chains were all read from a single sample in a study of radiotherapy plus CTLA-4 blockade in lung cancer. TCRdb's table, derived via immunoSEQ multiplex PCR, lists solely in-frame clones and lacks some. Counted here are tens of thousands of clones, less than 80% occurring once; the ten biggest clones make up 10%. Sequencing was performed on peripheral blood, taken from a patient treated with radiotherapy plus ipilimumab. All receptors come from a human donor with non-small cell lung cancer who had a complete response to radiotherapy plus ipilimumab.

This clone was detected only a few times. CDR3 sequence: CASSSANTGELFF. CDR3 in DNA: TGCGCCAGCAGCTCCGCGAACACCGGGGAGCTGTTTTTT. This chain uses TRBV5-1 with TRBJ2-2; D unresolved. The germline V and J ends were trimmed by 3 bases and 0 bases, with 3 bases remaining between them. This CDR3 region has 13 residues. Germline V gene data show CDR1 as SGHRS and CDR2 as YFSETQ.

This clone was recorded only once. The chain has TRBV19 and TRBJ1-2; no clear D gene. Trimming left V 5 bases short and J 1 base short, with 11 bases between. The CDR3 spans 14 residues. The germline gives CDR1 LNHDA, CDR2 SQIVND (reference sequence). The CDR3 DNA sequence: TGTGCCAGTAGTTGGACCGGAAATAACTATGGCTACACCTTC. This encodes CASSWTGNNYGYTF.

The chain joins TRBV30 to TRBJ2-2; no clear D. V lost 0 bases, J lost 6 bases, and 2 bases lay in between. The CDR3 contains 11 residues. Germline loops: CDR1 GTSNPN, CDR2 SVGIG (reference sequence). The CDR3 here is CAWSVSGELFF. DNA for the CDR3: TGTGCCTGGAGTGTATCCGGGGAGCTGTTTTTT.

Regarding this clone: Other DNA sequences in this specimen translate into the identical CDR3. This chain links TRBV28 with TRBJ1-2; possible D gene TRBD1, 6 bases. V was trimmed by 3 bases and J by 1 base, leaving 9 bases between them. This CDR3 comprises 14 residues. Germline V gives CDR1 MDHEN, CDR2 SYDVKM. CDR3 loop: CASSLEQGNYGYTF. CDR3 nucleotides: TGTGCCAGCAGTTTGGAACAGGGTAACTATGGCTACACCTTC.

The CDR3 sequence: CASSLGSSGGAGNYGYTF. Written as DNA, the CDR3 is TGTGCCAGCAGCTTAGGGTCCTCAGGGGGCGCGGGTAACTATGGCTACACCTTC. The chain couples TRBV7-9 to TRBJ1-2, with 8 bases matching TRBD1. In germline, CDR1 is SEHNR, CDR2 FQNEAQ (reference sequence). Unmatched junction bases numbered 11, after V lost 1 base and J lost 1 base. The CDR3 contains 18 residues.

The J gene is TRBJ2-7, the V gene TRBV10-3, with a possible D match to TRBD2 (5 bases). Trimming left V 3 bases short and J 6 bases short, with 12 bases between. CDR1 is ENHRY and CDR2 is SYGVKD in the germline V gene. CDR3 length: 13 residues. CDR3 DNA sequence: TGTGCCATCAGTGATGGGCCGGGAATCGAGCAGTACTTC. This encodes CAISDGPGIEQYF.

The chain couples TRBV19 to TRBJ2-5; 7 nucleotides match TRBD1. The CDR3 runs 14 residues. J lost 6 bases, V lost 1 base, and 5 bases had no gene match. The V gene's germline CDR1 is LNHDA and CDR2 SQIVND (reference sequence). The CDR3 sequence: CASSIGQGGQTQYF. The DNA for the CDR3 is TGTGCCAGTAGTATAGGACAGGGCGGGCAGACCCAGTACTTC.

The chain combines TRBV6-1 with TRBJ1-1; D may be TRBD1 (5 bases). The CDR3 is 11 residues long. The germline V gene has CDR1 MNHNS and CDR2 SASEGT. Trimming took off 8 bases at V and 10 bases at J, with 14 bases between the two ends. The CDR3 loop reads CASLEGVLAFF. Here the CDR3 DNA reads TGTGCCAGCCTGGAAGGGGTACTAGCTTTCTTT.

This chain links TRBV25-1 with TRBJ2-3; D tentatively fits TRBD1 or TRBD2 (5 bases each). The CDR3 loop spans 14 amino acids. Trimming left V 6 bases short and J 2 bases short, with 12 bases between. Germline V gene data show CDR1 as MGHDK and CDR2 as SYGVNS. The DNA of the CDR3 is TGTGCCAGCAGAGAGGGGTCGATCACAGATACGCAGTATTTT. It codes for CASREGSITDTQYF.

This chain connects TRBV6-4 to TRBJ1-1, with TRBD1 identical over 8 bases. Germline loops: CDR1 MRHNA, CDR2 SNTAGT. The CDR3 extends over 14 amino acids. J gave up 5 bases and V 3 bases, and 5 bases lay outside the gene matches. The CDR3 region has the DNA TGTGCCAGCAGTGAGTCCAGGGGGCAGACTGAAGCTTTCTTT. Amino acid sequence: CASSESRGQTEAFF.

This chain links TRBV4-2 with TRBJ1-6; 8 bases are a match to TRBD1. The length of the CDR3 is 15 residues. V lost 1 base, J lost 7 bases, and 3 bases stayed unmatched. Germline CDR1 and CDR2: LGHNA and YNFKEQ. This CDR3 is CASSQGWTGNSPLHF. The CDR3 nucleotides read TGTGCCAGCAGCCAAGGGTGGACAGGGAATTCACCCCTCCACTTT.

V and J are TRBV6-1 and TRBJ2-1, with 14 bases aligning to TRBD2. CDR1 and CDR2 (germline): MNHNS, SASEGT. CDR3 length: 18 residues. V was clipped by 4 bases and J by 0 bases; unmatched bases: 5. CDR3 nucleotides: TGTGCCAGCAGTGCCCCTGGACTAGCGGGGGGCTCCTACAATGAGCAGTTCTTC. Encoded protein: CASSAPGLAGGSYNEQFF.

The chain recombines TRBV29-1 with TRBJ2-3, with TRBD1 matching 8 bases. The germline V gene has CDR1 SQVTM and CDR2 ANQGSEA. The CDR3 loop spans 14 amino acids. V dropped 4 bases and J dropped 12; count of bases not matched to a gene: 15. The CDR3 loop reads CSVGVGQGALFQYF. CDR3 coding DNA: TGCAGCGTTGGAGTAGGCCAGGGGGCGTTATTTCAGTATTTT.

The chain has TRBV7-8 and TRBJ1-1, with TRBD1 as a possible D gene (5 bases). V lost 2 bases to trimming and J lost 4 bases, with 14 bases between them. The germline V gene has CDR1 SGHVS and CDR2 FQNEAQ. The CDR3 spans 15 residues. CDR3 DNA sequence: TGTGCCAGCAGCTTAATCGGGGGGGTGAGCACTGAAGCTTTCTTT. This codes for CASSLIGGVSTEAFF.

This sequence joins TRBV11-3 and TRBJ2-1, with D possibly TRBD1 on 6 matching bases. The length of the CDR3 is 13 residues. Germline CDR1 SGHNT, CDR2 YENEEA. With 4 bases removed from V and 6 bases from J, the gap between germline ends came to 10 bases. The CDR3 bases are TGTGCCAGCAGCTCTATACAGGGCAATGAGCAGTTCTTC. Its translation is CASSSIQGNEQFF.

The chain uses TRBV2 and TRBJ1-5; tentatively, D is TRBD1 (6 bases). CDR1 and CDR2 from the germline V gene are SNHLY and FYNNEI. The V end lost 3 bases, the J end lost 3 bases, and 9 bases lay between the germline ends. The CDR3 extends over 14 amino acids. CDR3 sequence: CASSEWTDNQPQHF. CDR3 DNA: TGTGCCAGCAGTGAGTGGACAGACAATCAGCCCCAGCATTTT.

The V and J genes are TRBV5-6 and TRBJ1-6, with TRBD1 identical over 9 bases. The CDR3 has 16 amino acids. The V gene's germline CDR1 is SGHDT and CDR2 YYEEEE. The V and J ends lost 5 bases and 6 bases, in that order; junction bases with no gene match: 9. As DNA, the CDR3 is TGTGCCAGCAGGCTCCGGACAGGGGACAGTAATTCACCCCTCCACTTT. Protein: CASRLRTGDSNSPLHF.

This clone was detected only a few times. The chain has TRBV10-3 and TRBJ1-3; TRBD1 matches at 9 bases. Germline trimming cut 7 bases from V and 4 bases from J; bases unmatched to any gene: 5. The CDR3 spans 14 residues. CDR1 and CDR2 (germline): ENHRY, SYGVKD. The CDR3 is CAITGTGLGNTIYF. The CDR3 bases are TGTGCCATCACCGGGACAGGGCTGGGAAACACCATATATTTT.

The V call is TRBV28, the J call TRBJ1-2; unclear D gene. CDR1 and CDR2 (germline): MDHEN, SYDVKM. The CDR3 runs to 15 residues. V gave up 6 bases and J gave up 0 bases, with 14 bases separating them. As DNA, the CDR3 is TGTGCCAGCAGCTCCTTACCCCTCGCTAACTATGGCTACACCTTC. Translated: CASSSLPLANYGYTF.

This chain connects TRBV7-8 to TRBJ2-1, with TRBD2 matching 7 bases. This CDR3 spans 15 amino acids. The V and J ends lost 4 bases and 5 bases, in that order; junction bases with no gene match: 8. Germline values: CDR1 SGHVS, CDR2 FQNEAQ. The CDR3 is CASSSGRTRDNEQFF. The CDR3 nucleotides read TGTGCCAGCAGCTCAGGCAGGACTAGGGACAATGAGCAGTTCTTC. The full variable domain, completed using reference TRBV7-8 and TRBJ2-1, is GAGVSQSPRYKVAKRGQDVALRCDPISGHVSLFWYQQALGQGPEFLTYFQNEAQLDKSGLPSDRFFAERPEGSVSTLKIQRTQQEDSAVYLCASSSGRTRDNEQFFGPGTRLTVL.

V usage is TRBV6-6 and J usage is TRBJ2-1, with D unclear. From germline, CDR1 is MNHNY and CDR2 SVGAGI (reference sequence). The CDR3 has 13 residues. Trimming left V 5 bases short and J 4 bases short, with 9 bases between. CDR3 amino acids: CASSDQGYNEQFF. The CDR3 DNA is TGTGCCAGCAGTGACCAAGGATACAATGAGCAGTTCTTC.

This rearrangement joins TRBV21-1 to TRBJ2-7. TRBV21-1 is listed as a pseudogene. The CDR3 has 16 residues. CDR3 protein: CASSIPSYTGTYEQYF. The CDR3 bases are TGTGCCAGCAGCATCCCCTCTTACACGGGCACCTACGAGCAGTACTTC.

The chain has TRBV7-8 and TRBJ1-1, with a tentative D call TRBD1 (6 bases). V gave up 5 bases and J gave up 1 base, with 8 bases separating them. The CDR3 covers 13 residues. Germline V CDR1 and CDR2: SGHVS, FQNEAQ. The CDR3 region has the DNA TGTGCCAGCAGCCAGGACAGGAACACTGAAGCTTTCTTT. As protein: CASSQDRNTEAFF.

The V gene is TRBV6-1, the J gene TRBJ1-2, with 7 bases fitting TRBD1. Germline V gene lookup returns CDR1 MNHNS and CDR2 SASEGT. The CDR3 length is 13 residues. Unmatched junction bases numbered 4, after V lost 3 bases and J lost 6 bases. This CDR3 is CASSETGRDGYTF. The CDR3, as DNA: TGTGCCAGCAGTGAGACAGGGAGGGATGGCTACACCTTC.

Only a few counts were recorded for this clone. The chain is built from TRBV4-3 and TRBJ2-1; possibly TRBD1 or TRBD2 for D (5 bases each). The CDR3 sequence is 15 residues long. Germline V gene lookup returns CDR1 LGHNA and CDR2 YSLEER. The germline V and J ends were trimmed by 5 bases and 7 bases, with 18 bases remaining between them. CDR3: CASSFGTSTGNEQFF. The DNA for the CDR3 is TGCGCCAGCAGCTTCGGGACCTCCACTGGAAATGAGCAGTTCTTC.

CDR3 protein: CASGPVRGRGETQYF. As DNA, the CDR3 is TGTGCTAGTGGTCCCGTCCGGGGGCGCGGGGAGACCCAGTACTTC. The V and J genes are TRBV12-5 and TRBJ2-5, with D perhaps TRBD1 or TRBD2 (6 bases each). Looked up from germline, CDR1 is LGHNT and CDR2 is FRNRAP. This CDR3 has 15 amino acids. V lost 5 bases and J 5 bases, leaving 18 bases between the germline ends.

The chain is built from TRBV20-1 and TRBJ2-3; TRBD2 matches 7 bases. The V segment lost 5 bases and the J segment 5 bases; nucleotides outside the gene matches: 1. This CDR3 has 11 amino acids. CDR1 and CDR2 from the germline V gene are DFQATT and SNEGSKA (reference sequence). CDR3 bases: TGCAGTGCTGGACTAGAAGATACGCAGTATTTT. It yields the protein CSAGLEDTQYF.